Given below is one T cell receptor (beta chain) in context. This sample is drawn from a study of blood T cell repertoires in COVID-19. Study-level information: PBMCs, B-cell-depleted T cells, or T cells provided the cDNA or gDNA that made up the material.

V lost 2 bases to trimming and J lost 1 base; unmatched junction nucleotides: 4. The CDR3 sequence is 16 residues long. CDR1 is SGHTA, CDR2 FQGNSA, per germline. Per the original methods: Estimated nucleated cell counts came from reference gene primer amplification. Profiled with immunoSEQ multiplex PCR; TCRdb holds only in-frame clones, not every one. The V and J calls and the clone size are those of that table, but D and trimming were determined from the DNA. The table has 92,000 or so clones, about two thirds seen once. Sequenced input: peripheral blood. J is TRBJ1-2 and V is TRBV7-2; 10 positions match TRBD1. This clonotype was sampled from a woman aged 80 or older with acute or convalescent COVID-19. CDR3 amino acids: CASSLRRDRGNYGYTF. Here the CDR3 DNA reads TGTGCCAGCAGCTTAAGAAGGGACAGGGGTAACTATGGCTACACCTTC.